This TCR beta chain comes out of a study of T cells in Graves' hyperthyroidism and ophthalmopathy. This clonotype appeared many times. Trimming cost V 6 bases and J 3 bases, with 18 bases left between them. The CDR3 is 15 residues long. Germline CDR1 MNHNS, CDR2 SASEGT. In making diagnoses, clinical symptoms, serum thyroxine and TRAb, thyroid ultrasound and orbital computed tomography were all used. The TCR beta CDR3 regions underwent amplification using RNA transcripts as the source. With the HTBI primer set, the TCR CDR3 went through a first round of RT-PCR. One entry per CDR3 protein, called by TCRdb with MiXCR from the multiplex PCR reads. Of a few hundred thousand distinct CDR3 sequences listed, roughly 20% are singletons.

The J gene is TRBJ2-7, the V gene TRBV6-1; D might be TRBD2 (6 bases). Material: blood. This TCR came from a man in his thirties or forties with Graves' ophthalmopathy. CDR3 bases: TGTGCCAGCAGCGAGAAGGCGGGACGGATCTACGAGCAGTACTTC. It codes for CASSEKAGRIYEQYF.